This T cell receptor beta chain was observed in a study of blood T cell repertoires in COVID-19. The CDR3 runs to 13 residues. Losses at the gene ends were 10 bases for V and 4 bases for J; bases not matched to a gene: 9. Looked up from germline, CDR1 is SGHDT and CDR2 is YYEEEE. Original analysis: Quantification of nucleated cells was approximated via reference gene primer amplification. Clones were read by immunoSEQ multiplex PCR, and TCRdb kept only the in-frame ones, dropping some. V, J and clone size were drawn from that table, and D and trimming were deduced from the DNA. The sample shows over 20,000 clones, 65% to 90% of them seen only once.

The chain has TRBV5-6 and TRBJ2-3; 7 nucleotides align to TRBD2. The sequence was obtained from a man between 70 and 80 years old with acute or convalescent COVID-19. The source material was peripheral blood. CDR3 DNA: TGTGCCTCCTCTGCGGGAGTGGCAGATACGCAGTATTTT. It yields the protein CASSAGVADTQYF.